What follows are 24 T cell receptor beta chains derived from one specimen sequenced in a study of blood T cell repertoires in COVID-19. The repertoire was sequenced with immunoSEQ multiplex PCR; TCRdb's copy has only in-frame clones and lacks some. The sample shows around 220,000 clones, over 75% of them seen only once. The sequenced sample was peripheral blood. The receptors shown here come from a man between 35 and 55 years old with active or convalescent COVID-19.

V usage is TRBV15 and J usage is TRBJ2-7; no definite D call. The CDR3 runs 14 residues. Trimming removed 0 bases from V and 6 bases from J, with 12 bases in between. Germline V gene lookup returns CDR1 LNHNV and CDR2 YYDKDF (reference sequence). The CDR3 nucleotides read TGTGCCACCAGCAGAGATCCGGGTGCGGCCGAGCAGTACTTC. Its protein is CATSRDPGAAEQYF. The variable domain in full, completed from reference TRBV15 and TRBJ2-7, reads DAMVIQNPRYQVTQFGKPVTLSCSQTLNHNVMYWYQQKSSQAPKLLFHYYDKDFNNEADTPDNFQSRRPNTSFCFLDIRSPGLGDTAMYLCATSRDPGAAEQYFGPGTRLTVT.

V and J are TRBV28 and TRBJ1-5; tentative D call: TRBD1 (5 bases). This CDR3 spans 15 amino acids. Germline V lookup: CDR1 MDHEN, CDR2 SYDVKM. V dropped 1 base and J dropped 3 bases, with 10 bases sitting between them. DNA for the CDR3: TGTGCCAGCAGTTTATTGGGGCAGGCCAATCAGCCCCAGCATTTT. Translation gives CASSLLGQANQPQHF.

The J gene is TRBJ2-7, the V gene TRBV4-1; TRBD2 aligns across 8 bases. V was clipped by 4 bases and J by 6 bases; unmatched bases: 20. CDR3 length: 18 amino acids. From germline, CDR1 is MGHRA and CDR2 YSYEKL. The CDR3: CASSLRTVTGTGGSEQYF. CDR3 in DNA: TGCGCCAGCAGCCTGCGAACGGTAACCGGGACGGGGGGGTCCGAGCAGTACTTC.

The chain links TRBV5-4 to TRBJ2-7; a possible D gene is TRBD1 (5 bases). With 4 bases removed from V and 3 bases from J, the gap between germline ends came to 8 bases. The CDR3 is 12 residues long. Germline loops: CDR1 SGHNT, CDR2 YYREEE (reference sequence). The CDR3 region is CASSDDSYEQYF. The CDR3 bases are TGTGCCAGCAGCGACGACAGCTACGAGCAGTACTTC.

The chain joins TRBV19 to TRBJ1-1, with TRBD1 matching over 10 bases. V shed 7 bases and J 6 bases; nucleotides not matched to a gene: 2. Germline assignment: CDR1 LNHDA and CDR2 SQIVND (reference sequence). This CDR3 comprises 12 residues. Here the CDR3 DNA reads TGTGCCAGTATCGGACAGGGGGCTGAAGCTTTCTTT. This codes for CASIGQGAEAFF.

The V call is TRBV3-1 (or the pseudogene TRBV3-2), the J call TRBJ2-1; possibly TRBD2 for D (5 bases). Germline CDR1 LGHDT, CDR2 YNNKEL (reference sequence). The germline V and J ends were trimmed by 1 base and 0 bases, with 13 bases remaining between them. The CDR3 is 17 residues long. DNA for the CDR3: TGTGCCAGCAGCCAAGTACGGACTCTGAGCTCCTACAATGAGCAGTTCTTC. Translated: CASSQVRTLSSYNEQFF.

The genes are TRBV2 and TRBJ1-3; D gene uncertain. This CDR3 is built from 12 residues. V was shortened by 7 bases and J by 0 bases, with 4 bases between the two germline ends. Looked up from germline, CDR1 is SNHLY and CDR2 is FYNNEI. This CDR3 is CASKSSGNTIYF. The CDR3 DNA is TGTGCCAGCAAGAGCTCTGGAAACACCATATATTTT.

The chain uses TRBV9 and TRBJ1-1; unclear D gene. The V gene's germline CDR1 is SGDLS and CDR2 YYNGEE. CDR3 length: 15 residues. The V end lost 1 base, the J end lost 0 bases, and 10 bases lay between the germline ends. CDR3 region: CASSVSLAVNTEAFF. The CDR3 bases are TGTGCCAGCAGCGTATCGTTAGCAGTGAACACTGAAGCTTTCTTT. Using reference TRBV9 and TRBJ1-1 for the parts outside the CDR3, the full variable domain is DSGVTQTPKHLITATGQRVTLRCSPRSGDLSVYWYQQSLDQGLQFLIQYYNGEERAKGNILERFSAQQFPDLHSELNLSSLELGDSALYFCASSVSLAVNTEAFFGQGTRLTVV.

The rearrangement joins TRBV28 to TRBJ1-1, with 10 bases lining up with TRBD1. J gave up 4 bases and V 4 bases, and 6 bases lay outside the gene matches. Germline assignment: CDR1 MDHEN and CDR2 SYDVKM. The CDR3 has 15 amino acids. The CDR3 protein is CASSSLTGGITEAFF. Written as DNA, the CDR3 is TGTGCCAGCAGTTCATTGACAGGGGGCATCACTGAAGCTTTCTTT.

The V call is TRBV10-3, the J call TRBJ2-7; a weak D match, TRBD2 (5 bases). With 0 bases removed from V and 2 bases from J, the gap between germline ends came to 23 bases. CDR3 length: 19 amino acids. Germline lookup yields CDR1 ENHRY and CDR2 SYGVKD. CDR3 residues: CAISESSFFGWGVPYEQYF. CDR3 sequence (DNA): TGTGCCATCAGTGAGTCGTCTTTCTTCGGTTGGGGAGTACCCTACGAGCAGTACTTC.

The chain combines TRBV4-2 with TRBJ2-7; 12 bases match TRBD2. J lost 2 bases, V lost 1 base, and 3 bases had no gene match. The CDR3 is 16 amino acids. Looked up from germline, CDR1 is LGHNA and CDR2 is YNFKEQ. Written as DNA, the CDR3 is TGTGCCAGCAGCCAAGTACTAGCGGGGGGCCCCTACGAGCAGTACTTC. It encodes CASSQVLAGGPYEQYF.

This chain links TRBV11-3 with TRBJ1-1, with 12 bases matching TRBD1. Per the germline V gene, CDR1 is SGHNT and CDR2 is YENEEA. This CDR3 is 14 amino acids long. V trimming: 8 bases; J trimming: 3 bases; junction bases outside the gene matches: 4. Here the CDR3 reads CASSRDRGHTEAFF. The CDR3 coding sequence is TGTGCCAGCTCCAGGGACAGGGGGCACACTGAAGCTTTCTTT.

This clone was recorded once. The rearrangement uses TRBV6-1 and TRBJ2-7, with TRBD1 identical over 7 bases. V shed 1 base and J 2 bases; nucleotides not matched to a gene: 2. This CDR3 comprises 14 residues. Germline loops: CDR1 MNHNS, CDR2 SASEGT. The CDR3 spells CASSEGTGTYEQYF. CDR3 in DNA: TGTGCCAGCAGTGAAGGGACAGGAACCTACGAGCAGTACTTC.

The CDR3 DNA reads as TGTGCCAGCCCTAAACCCGGGTTGAACACTGAAGCTTTCTTT. This encodes CASPKPGLNTEAFF. The chain combines TRBV28 with TRBJ1-1; unclear D gene. This CDR3 contains 14 residues. Trimming left V 8 bases short and J 0 bases short, with 13 bases between. Looked up from germline, CDR1 is MDHEN and CDR2 is SYDVKM. Drawing the rest from reference TRBV28 and TRBJ1-1, the complete variable domain is DVKVTQSSRYLVKRTGEKVFLECVQDMDHENMFWYRQDPGLGLRLIYFSYDVKMKEKGDIPEGYSVSREKKERFSLILESASTNQTSMYLCASPKPGLNTEAFFGQGTRLTVV.

The V gene is TRBV5-6, the J gene TRBJ1-1, with 11 bases fitting TRBD1. CDR3 length: 14 residues. The germline gives CDR1 SGHDT, CDR2 YYEEEE. After removal of 3 bases from V and 5 bases from J, the junction contained 3 bases not matched to a gene. This CDR3 is CASSWDRGWTEAFF. The CDR3 nucleotides read TGTGCCAGCAGCTGGGACAGGGGGTGGACTGAAGCTTTCTTT.

The chain employs TRBV10-1 and TRBJ1-4, with TRBD1 matching over 7 bases. The germline V gene encodes CDR1 WNHNN and CDR2 SYGVQD (reference sequence). This CDR3 spans 15 amino acids. With V trimmed by 6 bases and J by 7 bases, 11 bases remained unmatched. The CDR3 bases are TGCGCCAGCAGCCACACAGGGGAAGGAGGTGAAAAACTGTTTTTT. Its protein product is CASSHTGEGGEKLFF.

The gene calls are TRBV7-9 and TRBJ2-3; 14 bases agree with TRBD2. V was pared by 5 bases and J by 1 base, with 11 bases of the junction left unmatched. The CDR3 is made up of 19 amino acids. Germline CDR1 SEHNR, CDR2 FQNEAQ (reference sequence). CDR3 bases: TGTGCCAGCAGCCCCCCGGGACTAGCGGGAGAAGGGGGCACAGATACGCAGTATTTT. Translated: CASSPPGLAGEGGTDTQYF.

This chain joins TRBV7-9 and TRBJ2-7; TRBD2 might be the D (6 bases). Trimming left V 2 bases short and J 3 bases short, with 11 bases between. The CDR3 has 14 amino acids. Germline V gene lookup returns CDR1 SEHNR and CDR2 FQNEAQ (reference sequence). The CDR3 sequence: CASSLYAGNYEQYF. The CDR3, as DNA: TGTGCCAGCAGCTTATATGCGGGGAACTACGAGCAGTACTTC.

V usage is TRBV7-6 and J usage is TRBJ1-6, with D unclear. V was cut by 5 bases and J by 11 bases, with 7 bases left in between. Germline-derived CDR1 and CDR2 are SGHVS and FNYEAQ. CDR3 size: 11 residues. The chain's CDR3 is CASSLGAPLHF. The CDR3 coding sequence is TGTGCCAGCAGCCTAGGCGCACCCCTCCACTTT.

The chain couples TRBV29-1 to TRBJ1-4; maybe TRBD1 (5 bases). The length of the CDR3 is 16 residues. Trimming took off 4 bases at V and 7 bases at J, with 22 bases between the two ends. In germline, CDR1 is SQVTM, CDR2 ANQGSEA. The CDR3: CSVGGTLAGGAEKLFF. The CDR3 nucleotides read TGCAGCGTTGGAGGAACTTTGGCGGGGGGTGCTGAAAAACTGTTTTTT.

The chain couples TRBV18 to TRBJ2-5; TRBD2 matches at 7 bases. Germline CDR1 is KGHSH and CDR2 is LQKENI. V lost 3 bases to trimming and J lost 1 base; unmatched junction nucleotides: 11. The CDR3 is 17 amino acids. In DNA, the CDR3 is TGTGCCAGCTCACCCCTGAGGGCGCGGGGGACCCAAGAGACCCAGTACTTC. Translated, it gives CASSPLRARGTQETQYF.

This clone was seen a single time. The CDR3: CASSPPSRGNEKLFF. CDR3 DNA sequence: TGTGCCAGCTCACCACCGAGCCGGGGTAATGAAAAACTGTTTTTT. This rearrangement joins TRBV18 to TRBJ1-4; D uncertain. V was trimmed by 0 bases and J by 4 bases, leaving 9 bases between them. Germline values: CDR1 KGHSH, CDR2 LQKENI. The CDR3 is 15 amino acids.

V gene TRBV7-3 combines with J gene TRBJ2-1; possibly TRBD2 for D (5 bases). This CDR3 contains 15 residues. V was trimmed by 4 bases and J by 0 bases, leaving 10 bases between them. Germline V gene data show CDR1 as SGHTA and CDR2 as FQGTGA. The CDR3 here is CASSSDTSSYNEQFF. CDR3 DNA: TGTGCCAGCAGCTCCGACACTAGCTCCTACAATGAGCAGTTCTTC.

This chain uses TRBV6-1 with TRBJ2-7; tentative D call: TRBD2 (6 bases). The V gene's germline CDR1 is MNHNS and CDR2 SASEGT. The CDR3 is 17 amino acids. Trimming left V 4 bases short and J 5 bases short, with 24 bases between. CDR3 DNA sequence: TGTGCCAGCAGTGCTTACGCACAGGTGCGGGAAGGGCACGAGCAGTACTTC. Encoded protein: CASSAYAQVREGHEQYF.